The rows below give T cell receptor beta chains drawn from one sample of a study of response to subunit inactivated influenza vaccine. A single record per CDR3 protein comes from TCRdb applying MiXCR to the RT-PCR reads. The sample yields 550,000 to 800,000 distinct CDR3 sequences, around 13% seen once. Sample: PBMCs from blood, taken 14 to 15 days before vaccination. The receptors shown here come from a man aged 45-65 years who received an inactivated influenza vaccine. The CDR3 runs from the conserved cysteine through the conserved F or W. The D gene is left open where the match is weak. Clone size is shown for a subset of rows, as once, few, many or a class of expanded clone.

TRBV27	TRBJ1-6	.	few	CASSQGSDSPLHF	TGTGCCAGCAGTCAGGGGTCCGATTCACCCCTCCACTTT
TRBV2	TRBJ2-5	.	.	CASRRLPQGETQYF	TGTGCCAGCAGGCGACTGCCCCAAGGAGAGACCCAGTACTTC
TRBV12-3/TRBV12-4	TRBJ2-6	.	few	CASSLGFLRSGANVLTF	TGTGCCAGCAGTTTGGGGTTTCTTCGATCTGGGGCCAACGTCCTGACTTTC
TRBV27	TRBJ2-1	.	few	CASSYRVPGTQGNEQFF	TGTGCCAGCAGCTACAGGGTCCCCGGGACGCAAGGGAATGAGCAGTTCTTC
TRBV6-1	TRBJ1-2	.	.	CASSTNRDNYGYTF	TGTGCCAGCAGCACTAACCGGGACAACTATGGCTACACCTTC
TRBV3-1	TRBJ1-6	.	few	CASSQSSISSSPLHF	TGTGCCAGCAGCCAAAGCAGTATTTCTAGTTCACCCCTCCACTTT
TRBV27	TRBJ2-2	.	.	CASSLAGLGTGELFF	TGTGCCAGCAGTTTAGCGGGCCTCGGGACCGGGGAGCTGTTTTTT
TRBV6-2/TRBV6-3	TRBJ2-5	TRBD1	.	CASSGQEAGQETQYF	TGTGCCAGCAGTGGACAGGAGGCTGGACAAGAGACCCAGTACTTC
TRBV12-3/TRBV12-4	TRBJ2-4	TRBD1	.	CASSPTGTEGRIQYF	TGTGCCAGCAGTCCGACCGGGACAGAAGGAAGGATTCAGTACTTC
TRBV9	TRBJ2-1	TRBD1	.	CASSVAGQGLYEQFF	TGTGCCAGCAGCGTAGCAGGACAGGGTTTGTATGAGCAGTTCTTC
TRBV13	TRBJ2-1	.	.	CASSLLPIERTSSYNEQFF	TGTGCCAGCAGCTTACTCCCTATCGAGCGGACAAGCTCCTACAATGAGCAGTTCTTC
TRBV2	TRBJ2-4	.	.	CASSPPGAGFGKNIQYF	TGTGCCAGCAGTCCCCCCGGGGCGGGGTTTGGCAAAAACATTCAGTACTTC
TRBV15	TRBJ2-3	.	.	CATRGPPERSQYF	TGTGCCACCAGAGGGCCGCCGGAGCGATCGCAGTATTTT
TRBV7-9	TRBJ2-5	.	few	CASSPLATAQETQYF	TGTGCCAGCAGTCCCTTGGCGACAGCTCAAGAGACCCAGTACTTC
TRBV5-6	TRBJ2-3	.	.	CASSSLVGDTDTQYF	TGTGCCAGCAGCTCCCTTGTTGGGGACACAGATACGCAGTATTTT
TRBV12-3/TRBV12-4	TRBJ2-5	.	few	CASSPTLGTQYF	TGTGCCAGCAGCCCGACCCTAGGGACCCAGTACTTC
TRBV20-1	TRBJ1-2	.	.	CSASNRVNYGYTF	TGCAGTGCTAGCAACAGGGTCAACTATGGCTACACCTTC
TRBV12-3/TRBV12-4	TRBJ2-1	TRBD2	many	CASSFVTSASDEQFF	TGTGCCAGCAGTTTCGTCACTAGCGCCTCCGATGAGCAGTTCTTC
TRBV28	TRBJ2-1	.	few	CASTASRWSSYNEQFF	TGTGCCAGCACCGCAAGCAGATGGAGCTCCTACAATGAGCAGTTCTTC
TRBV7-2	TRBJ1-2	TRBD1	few	CASSPSFLTGAIGYTF	TGTGCCAGCAGCCCGAGCTTCCTTACAGGGGCGATTGGCTACACCTTC
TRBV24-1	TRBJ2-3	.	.	CATSDLGRGAVDTQYF	TGTGCCACCAGTGATTTAGGCAGGGGCGCGGTAGATACGCAGTATTTT
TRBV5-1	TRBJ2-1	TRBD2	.	CASSWGPTSGGNEQFF	TGCGCCAGCAGCTGGGGCCCGACTAGCGGGGGAAATGAGCAGTTCTTC
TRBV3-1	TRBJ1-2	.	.	CASSPQPGHYGYTF	TGTGCCAGCAGCCCCCAACCAGGGCACTATGGCTACACCTTC
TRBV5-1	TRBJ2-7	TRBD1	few	CASSLEGQVLYEQYF	TGCGCCAGCAGCTTGGAAGGACAGGTATTATACGAGCAGTACTTC
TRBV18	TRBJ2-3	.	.	CASSPLGNTQYF	TGTGCCAGCTCACCCCTCGGGAATACGCAGTATTTT
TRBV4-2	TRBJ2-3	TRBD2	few	CASSQPIGGALRDTQYF	TGTGCCAGCAGCCAACCCATCGGGGGGGCCCTTCGAGATACGCAGTATTTT
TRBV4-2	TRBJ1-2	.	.	CASSLTQGDNYGYTF	TGTGCCAGCAGCTTAACTCAGGGAGACAACTATGGCTACACCTTC
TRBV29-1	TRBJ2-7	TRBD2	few	CSVEERGSALYEQYF	TGCAGCGTTGAAGAGCGCGGGAGCGCTCTCTACGAGCAGTACTTC
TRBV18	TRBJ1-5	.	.	CASSQGINTKPQHF	TGTGCCAGCTCACAGGGGATTAACACGAAGCCCCAGCATTTT
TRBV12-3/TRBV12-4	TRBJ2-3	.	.	CASSLGSTANTQYF	TGTGCCAGCAGTTTGGGATCGACTGCAAATACGCAGTATTTT
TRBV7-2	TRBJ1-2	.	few	CASSLASQGNYGYTF	TGTGCCAGCAGCTTAGCGTCGCAGGGAAACTATGGCTACACCTTC
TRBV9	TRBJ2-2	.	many	CASGGGPNTGELFF	TGTGCCAGCGGGGGGGGGCCGAACACCGGGGAGCTGTTTTTT
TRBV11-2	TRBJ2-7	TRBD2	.	CASSLGVGRTYEQYF	TGTGCCAGCAGCTTAGGTGTCGGGAGGACATACGAGCAGTACTTC
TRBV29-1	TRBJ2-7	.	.	CSVRGVTGGDEQYF	TGCAGCGTGAGGGGGGTCACGGGCGGGGACGAGCAGTACTTC
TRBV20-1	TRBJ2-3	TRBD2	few	CSAPLPPGGPTDTQYF	TGCAGTGCTCCACTCCCCCCGGGAGGGCCCACAGATACGCAGTATTTT
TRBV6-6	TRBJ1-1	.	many	CASSPDGNTEAFF	TGTGCCAGCAGTCCCGACGGGAACACTGAAGCTTTCTTT
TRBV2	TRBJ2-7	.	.	CASAPGPYEQYF	TGTGCCAGCGCTCCGGGTCCCTACGAGCAGTACTTC
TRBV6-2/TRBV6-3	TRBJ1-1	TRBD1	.	CASSPPGQGMNTEAFF	TGTGCCAGCAGTCCTCCGGGACAGGGGATGAACACTGAAGCTTTCTTT
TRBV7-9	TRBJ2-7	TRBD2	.	CASSRQTGGDEQYF	TGTGCCAGCAGCCGCCAAACCGGGGGGGACGAGCAGTACTTC
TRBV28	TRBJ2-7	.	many	CASSLGAGTANEQYF	TGTGCCAGCAGCCTCGGGGCGGGAACGGCCAACGAGCAGTACTTC
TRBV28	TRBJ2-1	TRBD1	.	CASRRTGNNEQFF	TGTGCCAGCAGGAGGACAGGGAACAATGAGCAATTCTTC
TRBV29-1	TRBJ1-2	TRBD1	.	CSVDGGGQGASGGYTF	TGCAGCGTTGATGGGGGAGGACAGGGGGCATCAGGTGGCTACACCTTC
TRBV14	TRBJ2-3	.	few	CASSQRPGAALDTQYF	TGTGCCAGCAGCCAAAGGCCCGGGGCTGCCTTAGATACGCAGTATTTT
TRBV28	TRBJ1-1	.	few	CASSSPGPNTEAFF	TGTGCCAGCAGTTCACCCGGCCCGAACACTGAAGCTTTCTTT
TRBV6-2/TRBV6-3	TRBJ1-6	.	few	CASNSPGLKSPLHF	TGTGCCAGCAACTCCCCAGGGTTGAAATCACCCCTCCACTTT
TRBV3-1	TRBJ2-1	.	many	CASSQDRGQKFF	TGTGCCAGCAGCCAAGATCGAGGTCAGAAGTTCTTC
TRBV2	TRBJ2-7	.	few	CASRPNRGTNYEQYF	TGTGCCAGCCGTCCGAACCGGGGTACCAACTACGAGCAGTACTTC
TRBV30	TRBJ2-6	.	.	CAWTTVGSGANVLTF	TGTGCCTGGACCACAGTGGGCTCTGGGGCCAACGTCCTGACTTTC
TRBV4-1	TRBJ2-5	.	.	CASSHGDIQETQYF	TGCGCCAGCAGCCATGGGGACATCCAAGAGACCCAGTACTTC
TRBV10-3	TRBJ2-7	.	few	CAIGGTVSSYEQYF	TGTGCCATCGGAGGGACAGTGAGCTCCTACGAGCAGTACTTC
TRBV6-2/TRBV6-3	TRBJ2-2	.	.	CASSYLEALNTGELFF	TGTGCCAGCAGTTACTTGGAGGCATTAAACACCGGGGAGCTGTTTTTT
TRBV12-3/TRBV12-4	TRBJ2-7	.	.	CASHQPKDEQYF	TGTGCCAGTCACCAGCCCAAGGACGAGCAGTACTTC
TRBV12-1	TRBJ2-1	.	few	CASSYTLPSPSGRPPVGYNEQFF	TGTGCCAGCAGCTACACACTACCATCCCCTAGCGGAAGACCTCCAGTCGGTTACAATGAGCAGTTCTTC